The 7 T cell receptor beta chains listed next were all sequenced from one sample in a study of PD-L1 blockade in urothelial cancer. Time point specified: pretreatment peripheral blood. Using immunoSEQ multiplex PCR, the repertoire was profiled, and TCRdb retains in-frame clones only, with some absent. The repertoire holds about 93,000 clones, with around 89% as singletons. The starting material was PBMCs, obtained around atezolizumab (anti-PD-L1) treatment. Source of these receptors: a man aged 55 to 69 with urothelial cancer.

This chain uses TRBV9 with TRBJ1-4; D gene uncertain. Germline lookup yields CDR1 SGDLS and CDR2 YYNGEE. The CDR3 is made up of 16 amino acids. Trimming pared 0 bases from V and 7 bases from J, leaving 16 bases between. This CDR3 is CASSVGRGIVGEKLFF. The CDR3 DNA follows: TGTGCCAGCAGCGTAGGTCGGGGTATCGTAGGTGAAAAACTGTTTTTT.

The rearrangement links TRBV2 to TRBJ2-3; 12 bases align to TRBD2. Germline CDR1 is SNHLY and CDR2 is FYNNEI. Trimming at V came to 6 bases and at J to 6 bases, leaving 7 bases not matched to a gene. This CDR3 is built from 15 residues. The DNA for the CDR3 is TGTGCCAGCAGCGAACTAGCGGGGGGACTGGATACGCAGTATTTT. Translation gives CASSELAGGLDTQYF.

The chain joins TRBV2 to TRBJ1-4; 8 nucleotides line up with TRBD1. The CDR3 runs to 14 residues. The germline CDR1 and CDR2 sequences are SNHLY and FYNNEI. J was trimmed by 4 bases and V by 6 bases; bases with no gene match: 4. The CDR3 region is CASSGTGFNEKLFF. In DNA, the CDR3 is TGTGCCAGCAGCGGGACAGGATTTAATGAAAAACTGTTTTTT.

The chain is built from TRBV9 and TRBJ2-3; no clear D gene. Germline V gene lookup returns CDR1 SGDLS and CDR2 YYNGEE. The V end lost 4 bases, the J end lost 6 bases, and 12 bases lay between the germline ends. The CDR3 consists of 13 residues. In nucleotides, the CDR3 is TGTGCCAGCAGCTTTGGTAATGCGGATACGCAGTATTTT. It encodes CASSFGNADTQYF.

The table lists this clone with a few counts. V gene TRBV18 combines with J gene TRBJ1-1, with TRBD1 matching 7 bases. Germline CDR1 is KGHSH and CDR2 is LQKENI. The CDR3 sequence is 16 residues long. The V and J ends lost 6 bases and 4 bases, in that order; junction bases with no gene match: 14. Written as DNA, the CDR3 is TGTGCCAGCTCGTACCAGTTGGACAGGAGGGGCACTGAAGCTTTCTTT. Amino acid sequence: CASSYQLDRRGTEAFF. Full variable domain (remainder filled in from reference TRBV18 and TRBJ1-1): NAGVMQNPRHLVRRRGQEARLRCSPMKGHSHVYWYRQLPEEGLKFMVYLQKENIIDESGMPKERFSAEFPKEGPSILRIQQVVRGDSAAYFCASSYQLDRRGTEAFFGQGTRLTVV.

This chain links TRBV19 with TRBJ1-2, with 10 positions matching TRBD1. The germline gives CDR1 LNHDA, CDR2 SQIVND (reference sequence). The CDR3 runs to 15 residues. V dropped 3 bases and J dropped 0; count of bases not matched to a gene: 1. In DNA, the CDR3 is TGTGCCAGTAGTATCGGGACAGGGGCTAACTATGGCTACACCTTC. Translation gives CASSIGTGANYGYTF.

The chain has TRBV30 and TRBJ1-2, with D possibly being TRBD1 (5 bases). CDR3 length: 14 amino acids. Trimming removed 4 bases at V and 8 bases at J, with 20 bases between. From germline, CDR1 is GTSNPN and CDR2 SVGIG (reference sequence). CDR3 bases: TGTGCCTGGAAGGGATGGGGGGAGATAGGGGGCTACACCTTC. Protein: CAWKGWGEIGGYTF.